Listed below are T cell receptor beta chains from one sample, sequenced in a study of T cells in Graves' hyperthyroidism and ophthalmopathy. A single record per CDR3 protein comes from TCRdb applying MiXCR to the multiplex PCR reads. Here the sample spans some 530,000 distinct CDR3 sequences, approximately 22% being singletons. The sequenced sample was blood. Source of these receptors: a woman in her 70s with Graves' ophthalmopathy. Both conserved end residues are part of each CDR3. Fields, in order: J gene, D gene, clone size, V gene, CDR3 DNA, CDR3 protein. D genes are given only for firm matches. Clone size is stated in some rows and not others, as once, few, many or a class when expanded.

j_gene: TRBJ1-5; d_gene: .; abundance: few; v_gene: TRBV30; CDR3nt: TGTGCCTGGAATCGGCAGGGTCATAGCAATCAGCCCCAGCATTTT; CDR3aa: CAWNRQGHSNQPQHF
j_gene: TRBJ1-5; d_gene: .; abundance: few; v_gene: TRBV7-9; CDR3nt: TGTGCCAGCAGCTTAGGACGGGGGGGAGGCAATCAGCCCCAGCATTTT; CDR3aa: CASSLGRGGGNQPQHF
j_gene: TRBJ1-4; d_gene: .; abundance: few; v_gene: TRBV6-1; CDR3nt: TGTGCCAGCCGGACAGCAATTAATGAAAAACTGTTTTTT; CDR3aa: CASRTAINEKLFF
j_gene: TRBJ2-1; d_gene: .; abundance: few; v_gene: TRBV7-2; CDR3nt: TGTGCCAGCAGCTTAGGTTTCCGGGAGCAGTTCTTC; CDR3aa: CASSLGFREQFF
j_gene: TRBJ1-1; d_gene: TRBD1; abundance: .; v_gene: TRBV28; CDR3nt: TGTGCCAGCAGGGGGGTGGCAGGGGGGAACACTGAAGCTTTCTTT; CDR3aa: CASRGVAGGNTEAFF
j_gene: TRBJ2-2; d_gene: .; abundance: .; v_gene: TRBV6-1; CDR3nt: TGTGCCAGCAGTGAAGCGCTGCAGGGTGCCGGGGAGCTGTTTTTT; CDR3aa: CASSEALQGAGELFF
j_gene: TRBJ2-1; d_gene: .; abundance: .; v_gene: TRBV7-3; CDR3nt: TGTGCCAGCAGCCCCCCTTCGCCGGGCGGTGAGCAGTTCTTC; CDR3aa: CASSPPSPGGEQFF
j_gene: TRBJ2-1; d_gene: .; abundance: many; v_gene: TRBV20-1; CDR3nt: TGCAGTGCCAACCAGCACAATGAGCAGTTCTTC; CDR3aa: CSANQHNEQFF
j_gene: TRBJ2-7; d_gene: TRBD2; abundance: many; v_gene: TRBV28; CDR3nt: TGTGCCAGCATGGGGAGCGGGAGTACCCACTACGAGCAGTACTTC; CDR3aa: CASMGSGSTHYEQYF
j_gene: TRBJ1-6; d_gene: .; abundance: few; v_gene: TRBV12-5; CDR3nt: TGTGCTAGTGGGCGGGAGAGGTCACCCCTCCACTTT; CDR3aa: CASGRERSPLHF
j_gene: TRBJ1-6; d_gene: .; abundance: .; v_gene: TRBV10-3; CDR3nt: TGTGCCATCAAGGCCGGTCTTCCGGGCACTATAGATTCACCCCTCCACTTT; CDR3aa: CAIKAGLPGTIDSPLHF
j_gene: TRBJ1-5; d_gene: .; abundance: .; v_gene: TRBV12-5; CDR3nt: TGTGCTAGTGGTTTGGGGAAATACAGCAATCAGCCCCAGCATTTT; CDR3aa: CASGLGKYSNQPQHF
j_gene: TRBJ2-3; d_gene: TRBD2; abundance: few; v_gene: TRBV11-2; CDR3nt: TGTGCCAGCAGCTTAGAGCACCACGGGAGGACAGATACGCAGTATTTT; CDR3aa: CASSLEHHGRTDTQYF
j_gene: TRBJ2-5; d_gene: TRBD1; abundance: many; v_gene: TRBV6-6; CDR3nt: TGTGCCAGCAGTTACTCGTCGGTAATCCAGGGGGCAGTGACCCAGTACTTC; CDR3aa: CASSYSSVIQGAVTQYF
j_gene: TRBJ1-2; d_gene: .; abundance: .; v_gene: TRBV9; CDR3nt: TGTGCCAGCAGCGTAGGGGGGTCTCCTAACTATGGCTACACCTTC; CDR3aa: CASSVGGSPNYGYTF
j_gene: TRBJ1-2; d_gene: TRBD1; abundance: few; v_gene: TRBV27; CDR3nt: TGTGCCAGCAGTTTGGGACAGGGCCTACATAACTATGGCTACACCTTC; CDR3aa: CASSLGQGLHNYGYTF
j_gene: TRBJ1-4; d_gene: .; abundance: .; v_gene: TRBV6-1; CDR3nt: TGTGCCAGCAGATCGAGTAGTGGTGAAAAACTGTTTTTT; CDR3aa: CASRSSSGEKLFF
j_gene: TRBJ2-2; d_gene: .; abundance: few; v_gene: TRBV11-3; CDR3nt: TGTGCCAGCAGCTTATACCGCTCCGGGGAGCTGTTTTTT; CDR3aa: CASSLYRSGELFF